Given below is one TCR beta chain in context. Its antigen is unknown. PCR was performed a second time for about 7 to 11 cycles using a sample-barcoded 5' primer and a J-beta primer mix. All samples gave at least 2.5 million CDR3-containing paired-end reads. MiXCR, applied by TCRdb to the 5' RACE reads, yields one record per CDR3 protein. The sample consists of approximately 1.5 million distinct CDR3 sequences, approximately 43% of them appearing once. These data originate in a study of blood T cells in healthy people across ages. CDR1 is LNHDA, CDR2 SQIVND, per germline (reference sequence). The CDR3 loop spans 14 amino acids. Trimming cost V 5 bases and J 3 bases; bases outside gene matches: 3. Study-level results: Researchers said unsorted PBMCs prevented a conclusive naive versus antigen-experienced comparison.

The TCR comes from a woman younger than 35 in good health. The sequencing sample was made of blood. This sequence joins TRBV19 and TRBJ1-4; 7 bases line up with TRBD1. CDR3 DNA: TGTGCCAGTAGTTCGACAGGGCCTAATGAAAAACTGTTTTTT. Translated: CASSSTGPNEKLFF.